A single sample gave rise to the 30 T cell receptor beta chains below, sequenced in a study of blood T cell repertoires in COVID-19. The assay was immunoSEQ multiplex PCR, and TCRdb's table has in-frame clones only and misses some. The sample contains some 120,000 clones, over 75% of which appear only once. The source material was peripheral blood. These receptor sequences come from a human donor with active COVID-19. The donor label of this sample is uncertain.

There are a few counts of this clone. The chain has TRBV14 and TRBJ1-3, with D hard to call. Germline V gene lookup returns CDR1 SGHDN and CDR2 FVKESK. Trimming left V 3 bases short and J 0 bases short, with 6 bases between. The CDR3 totals 14 residues. CDR3 nucleotides: TGTGCCAGCAGCCATGGAGTCTCTGGAAACACCATATATTTT. Residues: CASSHGVSGNTIYF.

This chain joins TRBV3-1 (or the pseudogene TRBV3-2) and TRBJ2-5; D is perhaps TRBD2 (6 bases). The V end lost 4 bases, the J end lost 5 bases, and 17 bases lay between the germline ends. The CDR3 is 15 residues long. Germline assignment: CDR1 LGHDT and CDR2 YNNKEL (reference sequence). CDR3 region: CASSLRTGVGETQYF. The CDR3 coding sequence is TGTGCCAGCAGCCTAAGAACGGGGGTCGGGGAGACCCAGTACTTC.

The chain employs TRBV7-9 and TRBJ1-2; 9 positions agree with TRBD1. CDR1 SEHNR and CDR2 FQNEAQ come from the germline V gene (reference sequence). The junction had 2 bases not matched to a gene; V was cut back by 8 bases and J by 7 bases. The CDR3 has 11 residues. The CDR3, as DNA: TGTGCCAGCGAACAGGGGGCTGGCTACACCTTC. This sequence encodes CASEQGAGYTF.

The chain has TRBV7-9 and TRBJ2-1; TRBD2 might be the D (6 bases). The V and J ends lost 7 bases and 7 bases respectively, with 14 bases between them. Germline CDR1 SEHNR, CDR2 FQNEAQ (reference sequence). This CDR3 is 13 amino acids long. CDR3 DNA: TGTGCCAGCAAATCAAGGCGGGGAAATGAGCAGTTCTTC. Its protein is CASKSRRGNEQFF.

The V gene is TRBV12-3 or TRBV12-4, the J gene TRBJ1-1; perhaps TRBD1 as D (6 bases). V shed 6 bases and J shed 4 bases, with 12 bases lying between them. This CDR3 has 13 amino acids. The CDR3 loop reads CASSKTGTTEAFF. In DNA, the CDR3 is TGTGCCAGCAGCAAAACAGGGACCACTGAAGCTTTCTTT.

The DNA of the CDR3 is TGTGCCAGCAGCGGGGGGGGACAGGGCCTTGGGCCCCAGCATTTT. Translated: CASSGGGQGLGPQHF. V and J are TRBV5-5 and TRBJ1-5, with TRBD1 matching 9 bases. CDR1 SGHKS and CDR2 YYEKEE come from the germline V gene (reference sequence). V was pared by 4 bases and J by 9 bases, with 11 bases of the junction left unmatched. The CDR3 is made up of 15 amino acids.

This chain joins TRBV24-1 and TRBJ1-2; 10 bases are shared with TRBD1. This CDR3 has 14 residues. V trimming: 5 bases; J trimming: 5 bases; junction bases outside the gene matches: 4. Germline V lookup: CDR1 KGHDR, CDR2 SFDVKD. CDR3 protein: CATSAPGQGYGYTF. The CDR3, as DNA: TGTGCCACCAGTGCCCCGGGACAGGGGTATGGCTACACCTTC.

J is TRBJ2-1 and V is TRBV6-5; TRBD1 might be the D (6 bases). V was trimmed by 6 bases and J by 0 bases, leaving 12 bases between them. The CDR3 sequence is 15 residues long. Germline V CDR1 and CDR2: MNHEY, SVGAGI. This CDR3 reads CASRVQGLSYNEQFF. The CDR3 nucleotides read TGTGCCAGCAGAGTACAGGGCCTCTCCTACAATGAGCAGTTCTTC.

This clone was seen more than once but under ten times. The chain recombines TRBV5-6 with TRBJ1-5; D not resolved. The germline V and J ends were trimmed by 1 base and 4 bases, with 9 bases remaining between them. Per the germline V gene, CDR1 is SGHDT and CDR2 is YYEEEE. This CDR3 is 14 amino acids long. The CDR3 loop reads CASSLRGANQPQHF. The CDR3 DNA is TGTGCCAGCAGCTTGCGGGGAGCTAATCAGCCCCAGCATTTT.

The chain links TRBV19 to TRBJ2-1; 14 bases map to TRBD2. The germline V gene has CDR1 LNHDA and CDR2 SQIVND (reference sequence). The CDR3 runs 15 residues. V was pared by 4 bases and J by 10 bases, with 6 bases of the junction left unmatched. CDR3 sequence (DNA): TGTGCCAGTAGTACGCGACTAGCGGGGGGGAAAGAGCAGTTCTTC. Protein sequence: CASSTRLAGGKEQFF. The full variable domain, in which reference TRBV19 and TRBJ2-1 provide the parts outside the CDR3, is DGGITQSPKYLFRKEGQNVTLSCEQNLNHDAMYWYRQDPGQGLRLIYYSQIVNDFQKGDIAEGYSVSREKKESFPLTVTSAQKNPTAFYLCASSTRLAGGKEQFFGPGTRLTVL.

This clone was seen once. The chain joins TRBV5-1 to TRBJ1-4; D is possibly TRBD1 (6 bases). The CDR3 is made up of 14 amino acids. Trimming took 2 bases from V and 3 from J, leaving 8 bases between them. Germline V gene data show CDR1 as SGHRS and CDR2 as YFSETQ. The CDR3 sequence: CASSFRGSNEKLFF. The DNA for the CDR3 is TGCGCCAGCAGCTTCAGGGGATCTAATGAAAAACTGTTTTTT.

This chain connects TRBV5-4 to TRBJ2-7, with D possibly being TRBD1 (5 bases). Trimming stripped 3 bases from V and 0 bases from J, with 16 bases between. The CDR3 totals 16 residues. Germline V gene lookup returns CDR1 SGHNT and CDR2 YYREEE (reference sequence). The CDR3 DNA is TGTGCCAGCAGCTCGACAGCCTCCTCGCTCTCCTACGAGCAGTACTTC. Protein product: CASSSTASSLSYEQYF.

This rearrangement joins TRBV18 to TRBJ1-1, with a tentative D call TRBD1 (6 bases). The germline CDR1 and CDR2 sequences are KGHSH and LQKENI. This CDR3 is 14 amino acids long. Trimming pared 3 bases from V and 3 bases from J, leaving 11 bases between. Written as DNA, the CDR3 is TGTGCCAGCTCACCCGACAGGTTATACACTGAAGCTTTCTTT. It codes for CASSPDRLYTEAFF.

The rearrangement uses TRBV10-2 and TRBJ1-5; 9 bases match TRBD1. The germline V gene encodes CDR1 WSHSY and CDR2 SAAADI. With V trimmed by 5 bases and J by 3 bases, 8 bases remained unmatched. This CDR3 is 16 amino acids long. CDR3 sequence (DNA): TGCGCCAGCAGTCCGCCCGGGACAGGGATCAATCAGCCCCAGCATTTT. Its translation is CASSPPGTGINQPQHF.

Comment on this clone: Mismatch with germline at one junction end may stem from a read error. This chain uses TRBV30 with TRBJ1-1; tentatively, D is TRBD1 (6 bases). Per the germline V gene, CDR1 is GTSNPN and CDR2 is SVGIG (reference sequence). The CDR3 runs 15 residues. The CDR3 DNA is TGTGCCTGGAGAGGGGTGGGGGAGGGACACACTGAAACTTTCTTT. It is translated as CAWRGVGEGHTETFF.

V gene TRBV11-3 combines with J gene TRBJ2-2; D perhaps matches TRBD1 (5 bases). Germline V CDR1 and CDR2: SGHNT, YENEEA. The CDR3 is made up of 14 amino acids. V dropped 3 bases and J dropped 1 base, with 6 bases sitting between them. CDR3 sequence reads: CASSFDRNTGELFF. DNA for the CDR3: TGTGCCAGCAGCTTTGACAGGAACACCGGGGAGCTGTTTTTT.

This clone was found a few times. The chain is built from TRBV25-1 and TRBJ1-6, with D possibly being TRBD1 (6 bases). With 0 bases removed from V and 10 bases from J, the gap between germline ends came to 16 bases. The CDR3 runs to 16 residues. Germline V gene sequence: CDR1 MGHDK, CDR2 SYGVNS. For the CDR3, the DNA is TGTGCCAGCAGTGAATATGTCGGCAGGGGAATCTCACCCCTCCACTTT. It encodes CASSEYVGRGISPLHF.

V usage is TRBV6-5 and J usage is TRBJ2-1, with 7 bases identical to TRBD1. Germline V gene data show CDR1 as MNHEY and CDR2 as SVGAGI. V dropped 2 bases and J dropped 5; count of bases not matched to a gene: 6. The CDR3 length is 15 residues. DNA of the CDR3: TGTGCCAGCAGTTACCGGGACAGCCCAAACAATGAGCAGTTCTTC. It yields the protein CASSYRDSPNNEQFF.

In its sample, this clone was seen once. The CDR3: CASRLTGQGNTEAFF. In nucleotides, the CDR3 is TGTGCCAGCAGGCTAACCGGACAGGGGAACACTGAAGCTTTCTTT. This chain uses TRBV2 with TRBJ1-1; 8 bases align to TRBD1. With 6 bases clipped from V and 1 base from J, the junction kept 7 bases outside the gene matches. Germline CDR1 reads SNHLY; CDR2 reads FYNNEI. The CDR3 totals 15 residues.

Here the CDR3 DNA reads TGTGCCAGCAGCTTAGTTAGCTCAAGCTCCTACGAGCAGTACTTC. Amino acids: CASSLVSSSSYEQYF. The V and J genes are TRBV7-2 and TRBJ2-7; D is undetermined. This CDR3 contains 15 residues. The germline V gene has CDR1 SGHTA and CDR2 FQGNSA. V was trimmed by 1 base and J by 0 bases, leaving 10 bases between them.

This chain's CDR3 is CSALESGGYTF. The CDR3 nucleotides read TGCAGTGCCCTCGAATCGGGGGGCTACACCTTC. The chain combines TRBV20-1 with TRBJ1-2; D is undetermined. This CDR3 has 11 residues. CDR1 is DFQATT, CDR2 SNEGSKA, per germline (reference sequence). V lost 6 bases, J lost 8 bases, and 13 bases lay in between.

The chain has TRBV6-5 and TRBJ2-7; D is perhaps TRBD2 (5 bases). V lost 0 bases to trimming and J lost 1 base, with 13 bases between them. The CDR3 consists of 16 residues. Germline-derived CDR1 and CDR2 are MNHEY and SVGAGI. The CDR3 coding sequence is TGTGCCAGCAGTTACTCCGGGTACGGAGGATCCTACGAGCAGTACTTC. Translated: CASSYSGYGGSYEQYF.

The chain carries TRBV5-1 and TRBJ2-3; TRBD2 might be the D (6 bases). The CDR3 sequence is 16 residues long. The ends were cut back, 0 bases at V and 4 bases at J, with 15 bases in the middle. Per the germline V gene, CDR1 is SGHRS and CDR2 is YFSETQ. CDR3 in DNA: TGCGCCAGCAGCTTGGCAGTCAGACCGGGAGCAGATACGCAGTATTTT. Translating gives CASSLAVRPGADTQYF.

This chain connects TRBV5-1 to TRBJ2-1; 12 bases are a match to TRBD2. The CDR3 is 17 residues long. The V gene's germline CDR1 is SGHRS and CDR2 YFSETQ. The V segment lost 0 bases and the J segment 4 bases; nucleotides outside the gene matches: 5. CDR3 nucleotide sequence: TGCGCCAGCAGCTTGGGACTAGCGGGGGCCACATACAATGAGCAGTTCTTC. Protein product: CASSLGLAGATYNEQFF.

The chain combines TRBV6-1 with TRBJ1-1; D is ambiguous. With 1 base removed from V and 8 bases from J, the gap between germline ends came to 17 bases. CDR1 and CDR2 (germline): MNHNS, SASEGT. This CDR3 has 15 residues. The CDR3 loop is CASSEGLWAAAEAFF. The CDR3 DNA reads TGTGCCAGCAGTGAAGGCCTGTGGGCAGCCGCGGAAGCTTTCTTT.

This sequence joins TRBV19 and TRBJ1-2; D may be TRBD1 (5 bases). Per the germline V gene, CDR1 is LNHDA and CDR2 is SQIVND (reference sequence). Trimming shortened V by 7 bases and J by 8 bases, and 20 bases separated the two germline ends. The CDR3 is 14 amino acids. This chain's CDR3 is CASTIKRAGEGYTF. The CDR3 bases are TGTGCCAGTACCATTAAAAGGGCGGGGGAAGGCTACACCTTC.

This chain connects TRBV4-1 to TRBJ1-6, with TRBD1 matching over 9 bases. CDR1 MGHRA and CDR2 YSYEKL come from the germline V gene. The CDR3 length is 16 residues. Trimming at V came to 2 bases and at J to 8 bases, leaving 7 bases not matched to a gene. CDR3 coding DNA: TGCGCCAGCAGCCAACTTACAGGGGGCCGGGATTCACCCCTCCACTTT. Residues: CASSQLTGGRDSPLHF.

J is TRBJ2-2 and V is TRBV7-3; 9 bases are shared with TRBD1. Germline assignment: CDR1 SGHTA and CDR2 FQGTGA. This CDR3 is built from 17 residues. The junction had 8 bases not matched to a gene; V was cut back by 5 bases and J by 1 base. The CDR3 here is CASSRTQGAVNTGELFF. The CDR3 nucleotides read TGTGCCAGCAGCAGAACACAGGGGGCAGTGAACACCGGGGAGCTGTTTTTT.

The chain combines TRBV29-1 with TRBJ2-6; 12 positions match TRBD1. With 1 base clipped from V and 18 bases from J, the junction kept 7 bases outside the gene matches. The CDR3 sequence is 13 residues long. CDR1 and CDR2 (germline): SQVTM, ANQGSEA. This CDR3 reads CSVEAGTGGAKTF. The CDR3 DNA is TGCAGCGTTGAAGCCGGGACAGGGGGCGCGAAGACTTTC. Supplemented by reference TRBV29-1 and TRBJ2-6, the full variable domain reads SAVISQKPSRDICQRGTSLTIQCQVDSQVTMMFWYRQQPGQSLTLIATANQGSEATYESGFVIDKFPISRPNLTFSTLTVSNMSPEDSSIYLCSVEAGTGGAKTFGAGSRLTVL.

The genes are TRBV7-2 and TRBJ2-3; 10 nucleotides align to TRBD2. V was pared by 2 bases and J by 4 bases, with 15 bases of the junction left unmatched. Germline V gene sequence: CDR1 SGHTA, CDR2 FQGNSA. This CDR3 is built from 19 residues. CDR3: CASSLRLAGGRSGADTQYF. CDR3 in DNA: TGTGCCAGCAGCTTAAGATTAGCGGGGGGCCGCTCCGGCGCAGATACGCAGTATTTT.